In this sample, the clone carrying this T cell receptor beta chain turned up many times. This CDR3 has 13 residues. Germline CDR1 DFQATT, CDR2 SNEGSKA (reference sequence). V was trimmed by 1 base and J by 3 bases, leaving 9 bases between them. Scientists made TCR beta libraries using quantitative 5'-RACE with molecular barcodes. TCRdb reanalysed the 5' RACE reads using MiXCR and keeps one entry per CDR3 protein. The sample records over 30,000 distinct CDR3 sequences, roughly 11% being singletons. The data derive from a study of CD8 T cells in ankylosing spondylitis. The receptor comes from a male donor with ankylosing spondylitis. J is TRBJ1-1 and V is TRBV20-1; no firm D call. Sequencing input: synovial fluid, either unsorted or a sorted T cell fraction (not recorded which). The chain's CDR3 is CSARGLRDTEAFF. The CDR3 nucleotides are TGCAGTGCTAGAGGACTACGGGACACTGAAGCTTTCTTT.